This T cell receptor (beta chain) was found in a study of ipilimumab plus nivolumab after autologous stem cell transplantation. In the study overall: DLBCL patients had primary refractory or relapsed disease. Regarding the study as a whole: TCR repertoire, Treg phenotype and gut microbiota reportedly support more study of this approach.

This clone was picked up one time. Its cognate antigen is unknown. Measured with immunoSEQ multiplex PCR; TCRdb has only the in-frame clones, and not every one. The sample has tens of thousands of clones; approximately 86% are singletons. Starting 14 to 28 days after autologous transplant, ipilimumab 1 mg/kg was given. Patients received nivolumab 3 mg/kg at weeks 1, 4, 7, 10, then fortnightly to week 26. The CDR3 sequence is 13 residues long. V lost 4 bases and J 0 bases, leaving 4 bases between the germline ends. Germline CDR1 is SQVTM and CDR2 is ANQGSEA. This TCR came from a male donor with diffuse large B-cell lymphoma. The chain uses TRBV29-1 and TRBJ2-6; unclear D gene. Sequenced here: PBMCs, sampled in a trial of ipilimumab plus nivolumab as post-transplant consolidation. CDR3 nucleotide sequence: TGCAGCGTTGCAGTCTCTGGGGCCAACGTCCTGACTTTC. This encodes CSVAVSGANVLTF.